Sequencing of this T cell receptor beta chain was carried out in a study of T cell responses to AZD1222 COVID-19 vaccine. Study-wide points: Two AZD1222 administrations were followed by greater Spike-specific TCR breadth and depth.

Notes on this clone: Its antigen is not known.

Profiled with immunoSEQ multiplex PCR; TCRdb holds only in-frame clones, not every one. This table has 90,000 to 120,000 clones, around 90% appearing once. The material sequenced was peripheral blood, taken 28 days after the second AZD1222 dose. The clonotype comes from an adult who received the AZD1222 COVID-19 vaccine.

DNA for the CDR3: TGTGCCAGCAGTTACTCGGGAGGGAACACTGAAGCTTTCTTT. Amino acids: CASSYSGGNTEAFF. The rearrangement links TRBV6-6 to TRBJ1-1; D remains unclear. The CDR3 consists of 14 residues. CDR1 is MNHNY, CDR2 SVGAGI, per germline (reference sequence). Trimming stripped 0 bases from V and 1 base from J, with 6 bases between.